Judged by abundance, the clone carrying this T cell receptor (beta chain) is medium-sized. Its specificity is unknown. This CDR3 is 15 amino acids long. Germline V CDR1 and CDR2: KGHSH, LQKENI. Deletions cut 3 bases from V and 1 base from J, with 11 bases between. The data were obtained in a study of T-cell reconstitution after alpha-beta-depleted transplantation in children. Study-level findings and limits: There were some patients whose high TCRbeta diversity at day 60 came from surviving recipient T cells and thymic progenitors. Alpha-beta T cells present about two months after transplant were reported to originate from several hundred expanded graft clones. T cells produced anew were the main source of T-cell counts and diversity one year after transplant.

Construction of the TCRbeta library involved unique molecular identifiers. TCRdb re-derived calls from the PCR reads in MiXCR, one entry per CDR3 protein. Of nearly 9,500 distinct CDR3 sequences in the sample, roughly 14% were seen once. The chain employs TRBV18 and TRBJ2-3; a possible D gene is TRBD2 (5 bases). The input for sequencing was PBMCs, mostly from graft donor cells, taken 60 days after TCRalphabeta/CD19-depleted stem cell transplant. The clonotype comes from a male patient younger than 18 who had a stem cell transplant for acute lymphoblastic leukemia, so the T cells may come from the graft donor. CDR3 region: CASSPTHGGTDTQYF. CDR3 DNA sequence: TGTGCCAGCTCACCCACTCACGGGGGCACAGATACGCAGTATTTT.